A single sample gave rise to the 22 T cell receptor beta chains below, sequenced in a study of shared clonotypes between healthy human individuals. Assay: immunoSEQ multiplex PCR; the TCRdb copy retains only in-frame clones and omits some. This table holds 2 million to 2.5 million clones, approximately 95% found once. Sequenced sample: naive CD4+ T cells sorted from blood. Subset indicated: CD45RA+ positively selected. These receptors were taken from a man younger than 35 in good health.

The CDR3 reads CASSQMEFSEQFF. Here the CDR3 DNA reads TGTGCCAGCAGCCAGATGGAGTTCAGTGAGCAGTTCTTC. The chain carries TRBV11-2 and TRBJ2-1; D call uncertain. The V gene's germline CDR1 is SGHAT and CDR2 FQNNGV. The V end was cut by 5 bases, the J end by 9 bases, with 14 bases between. CDR3 length equals 13 residues.

The CDR3 here is CASSSRRDPFHF. Here the CDR3 DNA reads TGTGCCAGTAGTTCCCGGCGGGACCCCTTCCACTTT. The chain uses TRBV19 and TRBJ1-6, with D possibly TRBD1 on 5 matching bases. V lost 5 bases and J 17 bases, leaving 16 bases between the germline ends. CDR3 length equals 12 residues. The V gene's germline CDR1 is LNHDA and CDR2 SQIVND (reference sequence).

The gene calls are TRBV5-4 and TRBJ1-4, with 7 bases matching TRBD1. The CDR3 runs to 14 residues. Germline CDR1 SGHNT, CDR2 YYREEE (reference sequence). V shed 2 bases, J shed 4 bases, and the junction held 2 bases outside the gene matches. CDR3 residues: CASSFGTVNEKLFF. CDR3 DNA sequence: TGTGCCAGCAGCTTTGGGACAGTTAATGAAAAACTGTTTTTT.

The chain is built from TRBV7-9 and TRBJ1-3; no clear D gene. CDR1 SEHNR and CDR2 FQNEAQ come from the germline V gene (reference sequence). V shed 6 bases and J shed 4 bases, with 10 bases lying between them. The CDR3 consists of 13 residues. The CDR3 sequence is CASRPAAGNTIYF. The CDR3, as DNA: TGTGCCAGCAGACCCGCAGCGGGAAACACCATATATTTT.

Concerning this clone: In the same sample, other DNA sequences code for this CDR3. This rearrangement joins TRBV2 to TRBJ2-7; TRBD1 matches at 7 bases. Germline V gene lookup returns CDR1 SNHLY and CDR2 FYNNEI. V trimming: 4 bases; J trimming: 1 base; junction bases outside the gene matches: 4. The CDR3 runs 14 residues. CDR3 loop: CASSAETGSYEQYF. The CDR3 DNA reads as TGTGCCAGCAGTGCCGAGACAGGGTCCTACGAGCAGTACTTC. Complete variable domain (other parts from reference TRBV2 and TRBJ2-7): EPEVTQTPSHQVTQMGQEVILRCVPISNHLYFYWYRQILGQKVEFLVSFYNNEISEKSEIFDDQFSVERPDGSNFTLKIRSTKLEDSAMYFCASSAETGSYEQYFGPGTRLTVT.

This sequence joins TRBV18 and TRBJ1-5; possibly TRBD1 for D (6 bases). V lost 3 bases, J lost 0 bases, and 12 bases lay in between. This CDR3 comprises 16 residues. The germline gives CDR1 KGHSH, CDR2 LQKENI. DNA for the CDR3: TGTGCCAGCTCACCGAGCAGGGGTAGTAGCAATCAGCCCCAGCATTTT. It yields the protein CASSPSRGSSNQPQHF.

This chain joins TRBV5-1 and TRBJ2-4; D uncertain. Germline loops: CDR1 SGHRS, CDR2 YFSETQ. The V end lost 1 base, the J end lost 4 bases, and 21 bases lay between the germline ends. CDR3 length equals 18 residues. The CDR3 DNA reads as TGCGCCAGCAGCTTGAGGCCAAGGGTTCTCGATACGAAAAACATTCAGTACTTC. Residues: CASSLRPRVLDTKNIQYF. The entire variable domain, with the rest obtained from reference TRBV5-1 and TRBJ2-4, is as follows: KAGVTQTPRYLIKTRGQQVTLSCSPISGHRSVSWYQQTPGQGLQFLFEYFSETQRNKGNFPGRFSGRQFSNSRSEMNVSTLELGDSALYLCASSLRPRVLDTKNIQYFGAGTRLSVL.

The chain couples TRBV10-2 to TRBJ2-1; D might be TRBD1 or TRBD2, each matching 5 bases. This CDR3 has 15 amino acids. V was pared by 7 bases and J by 4 bases, with 17 bases between. Per germline, CDR1 WSHSY and CDR2 SAAADI. CDR3 coding DNA: TGCGCCAGCAAGGAAGGGAGACAGCGATACAATGAGCAGTTCTTC. This gives the protein CASKEGRQRYNEQFF.

In DNA form, the CDR3 reads TGTGCCAGCAGCTTAGGACAGGGGGCAGGTATTGGACAGCCCCAGCATTTT. Translating gives CASSLGQGAGIGQPQHF. The chain joins TRBV11-2 to TRBJ1-5, with 10 bases that match TRBD1. The CDR3 is 17 amino acids. Trimming cost V 1 base and J 7 bases; bases outside gene matches: 10. Germline CDR1 and CDR2: SGHAT and FQNNGV. Based on the CDR3 plus reference TRBV11-2 and TRBJ1-5, the full variable domain is EAGVAQSPRYKIIEKRQSVAFWCNPISGHATLYWYQQILGQGPKLLIQFQNNGVVDDSQLPKDRFSAERLKGVDSTLKIQPAKLEDSAVYLCASSLGQGAGIGQPQHFGDGTRLSIL.

This chain uses TRBV20-1 with TRBJ2-7, with 7 bases fitting TRBD1. V gave up 5 bases and J gave up 7 bases; unmatched junction bases: 5. Germline CDR1 and CDR2: DFQATT and SNEGSKA (reference sequence). The CDR3 has 11 amino acids. This CDR3 is CSALQGKEQYF. DNA for the CDR3: TGCAGTGCTTTACAGGGGAAGGAGCAGTACTTC.

This CDR3 is CASRRGPSTDTQYF. CDR3 coding DNA: TGCGCCAGCAGGAGGGGGCCGAGCACAGATACGCAGTATTTT. The chain is built from TRBV5-1 and TRBJ2-3, with 7 bases fitting TRBD1. This CDR3 comprises 14 residues. Germline V lookup: CDR1 SGHRS, CDR2 YFSETQ. V lost 5 bases, J lost 0 bases, and 3 bases stayed unmatched.

This rearrangement joins TRBV6-1 to TRBJ1-2; D perhaps matches TRBD1 (5 bases). From germline, CDR1 is MNHNS and CDR2 SASEGT. The CDR3 is 16 amino acids. The germline V and J ends were trimmed by 0 bases and 4 bases, with 15 bases remaining between them. The CDR3 coding sequence is TGTGCCAGCAGTGAAGCGTGGGGGGTAGGAAGCTATGGCTACACCTTC. Its protein is CASSEAWGVGSYGYTF.

This chain joins TRBV18 and TRBJ1-3; the D gene is possibly TRBD1 (5 bases). Trimming shortened V by 3 bases and J by 4 bases, and 13 bases separated the two germline ends. The CDR3 length is 15 residues. Per germline, CDR1 KGHSH and CDR2 LQKENI. In nucleotides, the CDR3 is TGTGCCAGCTCACCGGCGGGGGAAGGAGGAAACACCATATATTTT. Its protein is CASSPAGEGGNTIYF.

CDR3 nucleotides: TGTGCCAGCAGCTTGGGACTTCAGCCCCAGCATTTT. Amino acids: CASSLGLQPQHF. The chain employs TRBV7-2 and TRBJ1-5; a possible D gene is TRBD1 (5 bases). The length of the CDR3 is 12 residues. The germline V gene encodes CDR1 SGHTA and CDR2 FQGNSA. Trimming cost V 3 bases and J 6 bases, with 6 bases left between them.

The V call is TRBV4-1, the J call TRBJ1-1; D is perhaps TRBD1 (6 bases). Germline V CDR1 and CDR2: MGHRA, YSYEKL. The CDR3 length is 16 residues. Deletions cut 5 bases from V and 2 bases from J, with 18 bases between. The CDR3 bases are TGCGCCAGCAGCTGGGGGGCAGGCTCCGTAAACACTGAAGCTTTCTTT. Encoded protein: CASSWGAGSVNTEAFF.

The chain is built from TRBV29-1 and TRBJ1-2; D unresolved. Germline V gives CDR1 SQVTM, CDR2 ANQGSEA. Trimming took off 2 bases at V and 4 bases at J, with 8 bases between the two ends. The CDR3 loop spans 12 amino acids. CDR3 in amino acids: CSVETVLYGYTF. In DNA form, the CDR3 reads TGCAGCGTTGAAACAGTCCTCTATGGCTACACCTTC.

V is TRBV9 and J is TRBJ2-7; D is possibly TRBD1 or TRBD2 (5 bases each). Germline CDR1 SGDLS, CDR2 YYNGEE. CDR3 length: 14 amino acids. V lost 2 bases to trimming and J lost 1 base, with 10 bases between them. CDR3 in amino acids: CASSVDGTSYEQYF. The CDR3 coding sequence is TGTGCCAGCAGCGTGGACGGGACGTCCTACGAGCAGTACTTC. Filled out from reference TRBV9 and TRBJ2-7, the complete variable domain reads DSGVTQTPKHLITATGQRVTLRCSPRSGDLSVYWYQQSLDQGLQFLIQYYNGEERAKGNILERFSAQQFPDLHSELNLSSLELGDSALYFCASSVDGTSYEQYFGPGTRLTVT.

V gene TRBV10-1 combines with J gene TRBJ2-1; 10 bases fit TRBD2. The CDR3 has 15 residues. With 5 bases clipped from V and 4 bases from J, the junction kept 5 bases outside the gene matches. The V gene's germline CDR1 is WNHNN and CDR2 SYGVQD (reference sequence). CDR3 nucleotides: TGCGCCAGCAGTACTAGCGGGACTAGATACAATGAGCAGTTCTTC. Translation gives CASSTSGTRYNEQFF.

Notes on this clone: Within the sample, other DNA sequences also encode this same CDR3. The chain recombines TRBV6-5 with TRBJ2-2; maybe TRBD1 (6 bases). The germline V and J ends were trimmed by 7 bases and 4 bases, with 7 bases remaining between them. Per germline, CDR1 MNHEY and CDR2 SVGAGI. The CDR3 runs 12 residues. CDR3: CASTRGTGELFF. The CDR3 DNA is TGTGCCAGCACCAGGGGCACCGGGGAGCTGTTTTTT.

This clone was seen a single time. The chain employs TRBV27 and TRBJ1-3; tentatively, D is TRBD1 (5 bases). This CDR3 spans 16 amino acids. Trimming removed 0 bases from V and 2 bases from J, with 11 bases in between. The germline CDR1 and CDR2 sequences are MNHEY and SMNVEV (reference sequence). CDR3 sequence (DNA): TGTGCCAGCAGTTTATCGGGCAGGGTGACTGGAAACACCATATATTTT. Protein sequence: CASSLSGRVTGNTIYF.

This sequence joins TRBV30 and TRBJ2-7, with 10 positions matching TRBD2. Germline CDR1 reads GTSNPN; CDR2 reads SVGIG (reference sequence). Unmatched junction bases numbered 9, after V lost 0 bases and J lost 10 bases. The CDR3 has 14 residues. The CDR3 nucleotides are TGTGCCTGGAGTGTAAGACCTAGCGGGAGCCCTCAGTACTTC. Amino acid sequence: CAWSVRPSGSPQYF.

This chain uses TRBV5-4 with TRBJ2-2, with TRBD2 matching over 9 bases. The germline CDR1 and CDR2 sequences are SGHNT and YYREEE (reference sequence). The CDR3 is made up of 18 amino acids. Trimming cost V 9 bases and J 7 bases; bases outside gene matches: 22. CDR3 sequence: CATERGLSGRPPSGELFF. The DNA for the CDR3 is TGTGCCACCGAGAGGGGGTTAAGCGGGAGGCCCCCCAGCGGGGAGCTGTTTTTT.